This TCR beta chain originates from a study of shared clonotypes between healthy human individuals. Study results and limitations: Larger estimated richness was generally seen in naive subsets than in memory subsets.

Naive CD8 isolation took CD45RO-negative cells positively selected for CCR7 and excluded terminally differentiated effector memory CD45RA+ cells. Genomic DNA per cell subset filled all wells of several immunoSEQ plates. Sequencing was performed with immunoSEQ multiplex PCR; in TCRdb, only in-frame clones are kept and a portion is missing. Of almost 700,000 clones detected, 92% appear once; the ten largest clones hold approximately 24%. Concerning this clone itself: Its target is not known.

The sample consisted of naive CD8+ T cells sorted from blood. This receptor was obtained from a man aged 30 to 45 in good health.

The CDR3 nucleotides are TGTGCCACCCTCTGTCCCTACGAGCAGTACTTC. Encoded protein: CATLCPYEQYF. This chain joins TRBV5-6 and TRBJ2-7, with D unclear. The CDR3 runs to 11 residues. Germline loops: CDR1 SGHDT, CDR2 YYEEEE. V lost 9 bases and J lost 2, with 9 bases in between.